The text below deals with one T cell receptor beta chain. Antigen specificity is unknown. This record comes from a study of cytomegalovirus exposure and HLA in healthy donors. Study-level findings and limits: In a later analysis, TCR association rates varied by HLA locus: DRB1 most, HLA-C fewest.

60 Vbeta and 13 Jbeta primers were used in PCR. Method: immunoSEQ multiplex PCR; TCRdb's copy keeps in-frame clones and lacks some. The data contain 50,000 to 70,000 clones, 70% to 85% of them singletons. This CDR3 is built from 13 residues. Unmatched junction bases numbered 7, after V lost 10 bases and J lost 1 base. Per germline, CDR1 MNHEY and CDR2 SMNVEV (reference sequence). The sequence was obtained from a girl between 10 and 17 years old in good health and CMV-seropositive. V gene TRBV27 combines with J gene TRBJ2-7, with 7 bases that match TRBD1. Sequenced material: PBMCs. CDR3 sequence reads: CATEDRLSYEQYF. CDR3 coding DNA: TGTGCCACCGAGGACAGGCTTTCCTACGAGCAGTACTTC.